A selection of T cell receptor beta chains follows, all from one sample in a study of blood T cell repertoires in COVID-19. Measured with immunoSEQ multiplex PCR; TCRdb has only the in-frame clones, and not every one. The sample holds more than 95,000 clones, about 81% seen once. The sequencing input was peripheral blood. Every receptor here comes from a man aged 80 or over with acute or convalescent COVID-19. Each CDR3 is given with its conserved first and last residue. The D gene is left open where the match is weak. Not all rows give a size; the values are once, few, many and, for expanded clones, a class.

clone_size	d_call	v_call	j_call	cdr3_nt	cdr3_aa
-	TRBD1	TRBV18	TRBJ2-7	TGTGCCAGCTCTCAGGGACAGCCCCCAGTCTACGAGCAGTACTTC	CASSQGQPPVYEQYF
-	-	TRBV5-1	TRBJ2-3	TGCGCCAGCAGCTTGGGGAGTAGCACAGATACGCAGTATTTT	CASSLGSSTDTQYF
many	TRBD2	TRBV5-4	TRBJ2-1	TGTGCCAGCAGCTTGGTTACTAGCGGGTCTTCCGAGCAGTTCTTC	CASSLVTSGSSEQFF
-	TRBD1	TRBV5-1	TRBJ1-4	TGCGCCAGCAGCAAGGATTTAGGGGGCAGTAATGAAAAACTGTTTTTT	CASSKDLGGSNEKLFF
-	-	TRBV7-9	TRBJ1-5	TGTGCCAGCAGTGATCAGGGCCTGGGCAATCAGCCCCAGCATTTT	CASSDQGLGNQPQHF
-	-	TRBV7-9	TRBJ1-2	TGTGCCAGCAGCTTAGGGGCCGGCTATGGCTACACCTTC	CASSLGAGYGYTF
-	TRBD1	TRBV2	TRBJ2-3	TGTGCCAGCAGTAATCTACGACAGGGTAACACAGATACGCAGTATTTT	CASSNLRQGNTDTQYF
-	TRBD2	TRBV5-1	TRBJ2-1	TGCGCCAGCAGGTCTTCTAGCGGGGGAGCCTACAATGAGCAGTTCTTC	CASRSSSGGAYNEQFF
-	TRBD1	TRBV2	TRBJ1-1	TGTGCCAGCAGTGAAGCGAGGGGGCAGGGGGCTTTCTTT	CASSEARGQGAFF
few	TRBD1	TRBV24-1	TRBJ2-1	TGTGCCACCAGTGATTTCCGGGACAGGTACAATGAGCAGTTCTTC	CATSDFRDRYNEQFF
-	-	TRBV6-5	TRBJ2-2	TGTGCCAGCCGCCAGGAACGAAACACCGGGGAGCTGTTTTTT	CASRQERNTGELFF
-	TRBD1	TRBV28	TRBJ2-7	TGTGCCAGCAGTCCCCCGGGACAGGGGGCTTCCTACGAGCAGTACTTC	CASSPPGQGASYEQYF
-	-	TRBV9	TRBJ2-4	TGTGCCAGCAGCGTCTCAGGGTCCAAAAACATTCAGTACTTC	CASSVSGSKNIQYF
-	TRBD2	TRBV5-6	TRBJ2-3	TGTGCCAGCAGCTTGGGAGCGGGGAGGACAGATACGCAGTATTTT	CASSLGAGRTDTQYF
-	-	TRBV19	TRBJ2-3	TGTGCCAGTAGAACCTTGGCCACAGGGTCAGATACGCAGTATTTT	CASRTLATGSDTQYF
-	-	TRBV18	TRBJ1-1	TGTGCCAGCTCACCACCGCTGGCAATGAACACTGAAGCTTTCTTT	CASSPPLAMNTEAFF
-	-	TRBV29-1	TRBJ1-3	TGCAGCGTCTCGACAGTCTCTGGAAACACCATATATTTT	CSVSTVSGNTIYF
-	TRBD2	TRBV9	TRBJ2-1	TGTGCCAGCAGCTCCGGGACTAGCGGGAGTTTTCGCGGATCCTACAATGAGCAGTTCTTC	CASSSGTSGSFRGSYNEQFF
-	TRBD1	TRBV5-1	TRBJ2-7	TGCGCCAGCAGCACGCTGGGACAGCCTCTCCACGAGCAGTACTTC	CASSTLGQPLHEQYF
-	TRBD1	TRBV18	TRBJ1-1	TGTGCCAGCTCACCCCTAGACAGGGCTCGCACTGAAGCTTTCTTT	CASSPLDRARTEAFF
-	-	TRBV7-9	TRBJ2-7	TGTGCCAGCAGCTTAGCTGGGGGCAACGAGCAGTACTTC	CASSLAGGNEQYF
once	-	TRBV19	TRBJ1-6	TGTGCCAGTAGTACTCGGGGCTATAATTCACCCCTCCACTTT	CASSTRGYNSPLHF
-	TRBD1	TRBV5-4	TRBJ2-7	TGTGCCAGCAGCCGGGGACAGCAAGCCTACGAGCAGTACTTC	CASSRGQQAYEQYF
many	-	TRBV7-9	TRBJ2-7	TGTGCCAGCAGCATCGGGACTCCCATGTTGGACGAGCAGTACTTC	CASSIGTPMLDEQYF
-	TRBD1	TRBV6-5	TRBJ2-7	TGTGCCAGCAGTTACCAACGGACAGGGAACTACGAGCAGTACTTC	CASSYQRTGNYEQYF
-	TRBD1	TRBV20-1	TRBJ1-4	TGCAGTGCTAGTCTGGACAGGGGGCTGGCGGGTAATGAAAAACTGTTTTTT	CSASLDRGLAGNEKLFF
-	TRBD1	TRBV7-9	TRBJ1-2	TGTGCCAGCAGGTTAGGAGGGACAGGGATGACGGGCTACACCTTC	CASRLGGTGMTGYTF
few	-	TRBV7-2	TRBJ2-7	TGTGCCAGCAGTGCCGCTAGTACCCTACTGGGCGAGCAGTACTTC	CASSAASTLLGEQYF
-	-	TRBV6-5	TRBJ2-1	TGTGCCAGCACCTACCAATCCGAGCAGTTCTTC	CASTYQSEQFF
-	-	TRBV11-2	TRBJ1-6	TGTGCCAGCAGCCTCCTGGAGGCGAAGTTGAATTCACCCCTCCACTTT	CASSLLEAKLNSPLHF
-	TRBD1	TRBV2	TRBJ2-2	TGTGCCAGCAGTTCTCGAGACAGGGGGAACACCGGGGAGCTGTTTTTT	CASSSRDRGNTGELFF
-	TRBD1	TRBV7-9	TRBJ1-1	TGTGCCAGCAGCCCCGGGACAGGGAGCTTGAACACTGAAGCTTTCTTT	CASSPGTGSLNTEAFF
-	-	TRBV5-4	TRBJ2-2	TGTGCCAGCAGCTTGTCGGGGATGAACACCGGGGAGCTGTTTTTT	CASSLSGMNTGELFF
-	-	TRBV18	TRBJ1-1	TGTGCCAGCTCACCCCTGACGGCGGGTTTAGGAAACACTGAAGCTTTCTTT	CASSPLTAGLGNTEAFF
-	-	TRBV6-5	TRBJ1-6	TGTGCCAGCATGGAGGGTGGGATCAATTCACCCCTCCACTTT	CASMEGGINSPLHF
-	TRBD1	TRBV5-1	TRBJ1-1	TGCGCCAGCAGCTTGGATACGGCAGGGGGCTTGGACACTGAAGCTTTCTTT	CASSLDTAGGLDTEAFF
-	TRBD1	TRBV27	TRBJ1-2	TGTGCCAACAGTCGACAGGGGTTAGACTATGGCTACACCTTC	CANSRQGLDYGYTF
-	TRBD1	TRBV12-3/TRBV12-4	TRBJ1-2	TGTGCCAGCACTTTCGGACAGGGAGGCGGCTACACCTTC	CASTFGQGGGYTF
-	TRBD1	TRBV18	TRBJ1-3	TGTGCCAGCTCACCACCTCTCCGACAGGGCGGAAACACCATATATTTT	CASSPPLRQGGNTIYF
-	-	TRBV28	TRBJ2-2	TGTGCCAGCCGTGCGAACACCGGGGAGCTGTTTTTT	CASRANTGELFF
-	-	TRBV7-2	TRBJ1-3	TGTGCCAGCAGCCATCGGACAGTCTCTGGAAACACCATATATTTT	CASSHRTVSGNTIYF